This TCR beta chain was retrieved from a study of blood T cells in healthy people across ages. Whole-study results and caveats: Among long-lived donors, naive CD4+ cells were more numerous and diversity higher than in aged donors.

Trimming pared 1 base from V and 0 bases from J, leaving 10 bases between. CDR3 size: 15 residues. Germline CDR1 and CDR2: SQVTM and ANQGSEA. Alongside a J-beta primer mix, a sample-barcoded 5' primer served in a second PCR lasting roughly 6 to 11 cycles. All cDNA molecules were each tagged by a template-switch adaptor with 12 random nucleotides. TCRdb used MiXCR to reprocess the 5' RACE reads, holding one entry per CDR3 protein. The data contain about 930,000 distinct CDR3 sequences, roughly 29% of them singletons. This clonotype has a count of ten or more. Its antigen is as yet unknown. Separately, the same data were catalogued under a study of T cells of mothers and their children. That work contributes: Sample barcodes and 2-4 random nucleotides were added by the M1S primer of the second PCR.

V is TRBV29-1 and J is TRBJ2-4; possible D gene TRBD2, 5 bases. Sequencing input: blood. The receptor was derived from a woman aged 35 to 49 in good health. The CDR3 here is CSVEGAGLAKNIQYF. In DNA form, the CDR3 reads TGCAGCGTTGAAGGGGCAGGACTAGCCAAAAACATTCAGTACTTC.